This TCR beta chain was identified in a study of blood T cell repertoires in COVID-19. Study-level background: Whether acute or convalescent, the COVID-19 samples came from the United States, Italy and Spain.

Trimming stripped 4 bases from V and 5 bases from J, with 8 bases between. The CDR3 extends over 13 amino acids. The repertoire was sequenced with immunoSEQ multiplex PCR; TCRdb's copy has only in-frame clones and lacks some. The sample shows about 470,000 clones, 87% of them seen only once. Those who participated ranged in age from about 18 to 95 years and resided in 20 to 30 US areas. The sequenced sample consisted of PBMCs or T cells enriched from blood (not recorded which). The chain carries TRBV12-3 or TRBV12-4 and TRBJ2-2; maybe TRBD2 (6 bases). This receptor was taken from a young woman who had recovered from COVID-19. This CDR3 reads CASSWRGTGELFF. The CDR3 bases are TGTGCCAGCAGTTGGAGGGGTACCGGGGAGCTGTTTTTT.